Each of the 27 T cell receptor beta chains below was sequenced from the same sample in a study of monozygotic twins with inflammatory bowel disease. TCRdb re-called the 5' RACE reads and catalogs CDR3 proteins one per entry, DNA excluded. The listing records approximately 210,000 distinct CDR3 sequences. Sequencing input: blood. The source of these receptors is a human donor with ulcerative colitis or Crohn's disease, or a healthy co-twin of an affected twin (not recorded which).

V gene TRBV5-6 combines with J gene TRBJ2-5; TCRdb's D call, TRBD1, is unchecked because there is no DNA. The CDR3 has 12 residues. Germline V CDR1 and CDR2: SGHDT, YYEEEE. CDR3 loop: CASEGQATRRYF.

The gene calls are TRBV19 and TRBJ2-6; TCRdb gives TRBD2 as the D gene, but with no DNA this cannot be confirmed. This CDR3 contains 16 residues. Germline-derived CDR1 and CDR2 are LNHDA and SQIVND (reference sequence). CDR3 sequence: CASRNLDSRGANVLTF. Based on the CDR3 plus reference TRBV19 and TRBJ2-6, the full variable domain is DGGITQSPKYLFRKEGQNVTLSCEQNLNHDAMYWYRQDPGQGLRLIYYSQIVNDFQKGDIAEGYSVSREKKESFPLTVTSAQKNPTAFYLCASRNLDSRGANVLTFGAGSRLTVL.

The CDR3 protein is CPISEPPGVPSKNTEAFF. The V gene is TRBV10-3, the J gene TRBJ1-1; TCRdb proposes TRBD1, but this gene call is untestable without DNA. The CDR3 extends over 18 amino acids. CDR1 ENHRY and CDR2 SYGVKD come from the germline V gene.

The gene calls are TRBV27 and TRBJ2-1; the D gene TCRdb calls, TRBD1, cannot be checked with no DNA. Germline lookup yields CDR1 MNHEY and CDR2 SMNVEV (reference sequence). The CDR3 consists of 14 residues. The CDR3 here is CATSRGESYNEQFF.

The chain links TRBV29-1 to TRBJ2-1. Germline V lookup: CDR1 SQVTM, CDR2 ANQGSEA. The CDR3 runs to 13 residues. The CDR3 sequence: CSVDVSSYNEQFF.

This rearrangement joins TRBV11-2 to TRBJ2-6; the TCRdb D gene call, TRBD1, has no DNA to confirm it. Germline loops: CDR1 SGHAT, CDR2 FQNNGV. The CDR3 has 20 residues. CDR3 amino acids: CASSLVALRDRGSGANVLTF.

V usage is TRBV12-5 and J usage is TRBJ1-5; the TCRdb D gene call, TRBD1, has no DNA to confirm it. The CDR3 is 13 amino acids. The germline CDR1 and CDR2 sequences are LGHNT and FRNRAP. The chain's CDR3 is CASGLAPNQPQHF.

The genes are TRBV12-3 or TRBV12-4 and TRBJ1-1; there is no DNA to check the TCRdb D call of TRBD1. This CDR3 contains 14 residues. CDR3: CATAQGDVNTEAFF.

The V call is TRBV7-6, the J call TRBJ1-2; TCRdb's assignment of TRBD1 cannot be checked, as there is no DNA. Germline V gives CDR1 SGHVS, CDR2 FNYEAQ. The length of the CDR3 is 11 residues. CDR3 in amino acids: CASSTGDGYTF.

The chain links TRBV7-7 to TRBJ2-5; the TCRdb D gene call, TRBD1, has no DNA to confirm it. Germline V lookup: CDR1 SSHAT, CDR2 FNYEAQ (reference sequence). This CDR3 spans 16 amino acids. The CDR3 sequence: CASSLGVGGIQETQYF.

This chain connects TRBV5-1 to TRBJ1-1; TCRdb designates TRBD1, a call that cannot be tested without DNA. The CDR3 extends over 16 amino acids. From germline, CDR1 is SGHRS and CDR2 YFSETQ. The CDR3 sequence is CASSLGGTDMNTEAFF.

The J gene is TRBJ2-1, the V gene TRBV11-2. From germline, CDR1 is SGHAT and CDR2 FQNNGV. The CDR3 covers 16 residues. CDR3 loop: CASSLFAGWSYNEQFF.

This chain uses TRBV7-8 with TRBJ2-1. This CDR3 is built from 13 residues. Germline-derived CDR1 and CDR2 are SGHVS and FQNEAQ. CDR3 in amino acids: CASSLAPYDEQFF. The full variable domain, with the rest looked up from reference TRBV7-8 and TRBJ2-1, is GAGVSQSPRYKVAKRGQDVALRCDPISGHVSLFWYQQALGQGPEFLTYFQNEAQLDKSGLPSDRFFAERPEGSVSTLKIQRTQQEDSAVYLCASSLAPYDEQFFGPGTRLTVL.

This sequence joins TRBV27 and TRBJ2-6. The CDR3 contains 15 residues. Germline V gives CDR1 MNHEY, CDR2 SMNVEV (reference sequence). The CDR3 here is CASGSTAKGANVLTF.

The chain employs TRBV7-2 and TRBJ2-7; TCRdb indicates TRBD1, and absent DNA this call remains unverified. The CDR3 sequence is 13 residues long. Germline values: CDR1 SGHTA, CDR2 FQGNSA. The CDR3 spells CASSRLQGYEQYF.

The chain carries TRBV11-3 and TRBJ2-1; TCRdb designates TRBD2, a call that cannot be tested without DNA. CDR1 is SGHNT and CDR2 is YENEEA in the germline V gene. CDR3 length: 15 residues. The CDR3 reads CASSSQGGSFYEQFF.

The rearrangement links TRBV5-1 to TRBJ2-1. In germline, CDR1 is SGHRS, CDR2 YFSETQ. CDR3 length equals 13 residues. The CDR3 loop is CASSLGPNNEQFF.

The rearrangement uses TRBV6-1 and TRBJ1-6; TCRdb indicates TRBD1, and absent DNA this call remains unverified. The CDR3 length is 16 residues. From germline, CDR1 is MNHNS and CDR2 SASEGT. CDR3 in amino acids: CASLKGKSDRGSPLHF.

This chain uses TRBV29-1 with TRBJ2-5; TCRdb's D gene call, TRBD1, goes unchecked for lack of DNA. CDR1 and CDR2 from the germline V gene are SQVTM and ANQGSEA. CDR3 length equals 14 residues. The chain's CDR3 is CSVDGKVSGETQYF.

The J gene is TRBJ2-7, the V gene TRBV29-1. Germline V CDR1 and CDR2: SQVTM, ANQGSEA. This CDR3 is built from 13 residues. The CDR3 sequence is CSVEAAPTYEQYF.

This chain links TRBV6-5 with TRBJ2-5; as DNA is missing, the TRBD2 call by TCRdb cannot be tested. This CDR3 region has 15 residues. The germline CDR1 and CDR2 sequences are MNHEY and SVGAGI. CDR3: CASSYSRGGRETQYF.

Here the CDR3 reads CASSQRAGEQYF. V gene TRBV12-3 or TRBV12-4 combines with J gene TRBJ2-7; the TCRdb call, TRBD2, lacks DNA for checking. The CDR3 extends over 12 amino acids.

The V and J genes are TRBV7-9 and TRBJ2-7; TCRdb calls TRBD1, which cannot be checked without DNA. CDR3 length: 14 residues. In germline, CDR1 is SEHNR, CDR2 FQNEAQ (reference sequence). The CDR3 loop is CASSHDGAFKGQYF.

This chain uses TRBV11-1 with TRBJ2-1; TCRdb selects TRBD2, and the lack of DNA leaves this call unchecked. This CDR3 region has 18 residues. Germline values: CDR1 SGHAT, CDR2 FQDESV (reference sequence). CDR3 sequence: CASSYPKLQGHVANEQFF.

The chain employs TRBV6-1 and TRBJ2-5; TCRdb's D gene call, TRBD1, goes unchecked for lack of DNA. Per the germline V gene, CDR1 is MNHNS and CDR2 is SASEGT. CDR3 size: 18 residues. The CDR3 here is CASRGARGGGRQKETQYF.

The genes are TRBV6-1 and TRBJ2-2. This CDR3 is built from 14 residues. Per the germline V gene, CDR1 is MNHNS and CDR2 is SASEGT. The CDR3 spells CASRVIPNTGELFF.

The chain employs TRBV7-9 and TRBJ2-1; no DNA is available, so the TRBD2 call from TCRdb remains unchecked. The CDR3 runs 16 residues. Per germline, CDR1 SEHNR and CDR2 FQNEAQ (reference sequence). CDR3: CASSSTLADSYNEQFF.